This TCR beta chain was retrieved from a study of PD-L1 blockade in urothelial cancer. Regarding time point: peripheral blood 6 weeks after treatment start. CDR1 LNHNV and CDR2 YYDKDF come from the germline V gene (reference sequence). V lost 0 bases and J 2 bases, leaving 7 bases between the germline ends. The CDR3 is made up of 14 amino acids. Assay used: immunoSEQ multiplex PCR; TCRdb lists only in-frame clones, some missing. The table records 53,000 or so clones, more than 70% of them present only once. The sample consisted of PBMCs, taken around atezolizumab (anti-PD-L1) treatment. The gene calls are TRBV15 and TRBJ2-5; D is unresolved. The clonotype comes from a man aged 55 to 70 with urothelial cancer. CDR3 loop: CATSRDLQQETQYF. The CDR3 DNA reads TGTGCCACCAGCAGAGATTTGCAGCAAGAGACCCAGTACTTC.